This passage covers 14 T cell receptor beta chains from one sample sequenced in a study of T cells in Graves' hyperthyroidism and ophthalmopathy. The source material, RNA transcripts, was used to amplify TCR beta CDR3 regions. First-round RT-PCR targeting the TCR CDR3 was performed with the HTBI primer set. A single record per CDR3 protein comes from TCRdb applying MiXCR to the multiplex PCR reads. The table includes 600,000 or so distinct CDR3 sequences, 35% to 55% detected once. Sample: peripheral blood or thyroid tissue (not recorded which). The source of these receptors is a woman in her late teens or twenties with Graves' hyperthyroidism.

This clonotype was observed a few times. This chain uses TRBV6-1 with TRBJ2-2; D unclear. V gave up 7 bases and J gave up 1 base, with 7 bases separating them. The CDR3 consists of 13 residues. Germline loops: CDR1 MNHNS, CDR2 SASEGT. CDR3 nucleotide sequence: TGTGCCAGCACCTCGAAGAACACCGGGGAGCTGTTTTTT. It codes for CASTSKNTGELFF.

This chain links TRBV10-3 with TRBJ2-3; 11 bases map to TRBD2. J gave up 4 bases and V 7 bases, and 7 bases lay outside the gene matches. Germline CDR1 ENHRY, CDR2 SYGVKD. This CDR3 contains 15 residues. CDR3 residues: CAITSTSGTADTQYF. CDR3 coding DNA: TGTGCCATCACCTCGACTAGCGGGACAGCAGATACGCAGTATTTT.

This clonotype was seen ten or more times. The chain has TRBV7-2 and TRBJ1-5; D is perhaps TRBD1 (6 bases). CDR1 is SGHTA and CDR2 is FQGNSA in the germline V gene. The ends were cut back, 5 bases at V and 4 bases at J, with 9 bases in the middle. The CDR3 extends over 13 amino acids. The CDR3 sequence: CASSVTGNQPQHF. The DNA of the CDR3 is TGTGCCAGCAGCGTTACAGGGAATCAGCCCCAGCATTTT.

This clonotype was recorded once. The V gene is TRBV24-1, the J gene TRBJ1-2; D gene unclear. Germline CDR1 reads KGHDR; CDR2 reads SFDVKD. This CDR3 has 13 amino acids. The V end was cut by 4 bases, the J end by 6 bases, with 11 bases between. The DNA for the CDR3 is TGTGCCACCAGTGAGTCGACGGGGAATGGCTACACCTTC. Translation gives CATSESTGNGYTF.

The chain carries TRBV29-1 and TRBJ2-1, with D maybe TRBD1 (5 bases). The germline V and J ends were trimmed by 6 bases and 1 base, with 7 bases remaining between them. The CDR3 covers 12 residues. The germline CDR1 and CDR2 sequences are SQVTM and ANQGSEA. The CDR3 DNA follows: TGCAGCGTGACAGTTTCCTACAATGAGCAGTTCTTC. Translation gives CSVTVSYNEQFF.

Here the CDR3 DNA reads TGTGCCAGCAGAACCCACAGCGGGGAATACGAGCAGTACTTC. Translated: CASRTHSGEYEQYF. The chain carries TRBV7-9 and TRBJ2-7, with 7 bases lining up with TRBD2. With V trimmed by 6 bases and J by 4 bases, 9 bases remained unmatched. The CDR3 has 14 amino acids. CDR1 SEHNR and CDR2 FQNEAQ come from the germline V gene (reference sequence).

This clonotype was seen more than once but under ten times. The chain couples TRBV20-1 to TRBJ1-5, with 8 bases identical to TRBD1. The trim removed 3 bases at V and 1 base at J, leaving 5 bases unmatched. This CDR3 spans 15 amino acids. Germline CDR1 is DFQATT and CDR2 is SNEGSKA (reference sequence). The CDR3 loop reads CSASARGRSNQPQHF. The DNA for the CDR3 is TGCAGTGCTAGTGCCAGGGGGCGAAGCAATCAGCCCCAGCATTTT.

A word on this clonotype: A much larger clonotype is one base distant, so this may be a read error. V and J are TRBV29-1 and TRBJ2-7, with D tentatively TRBD1 (6 bases). V gave up 4 bases and J gave up 0 bases, with 13 bases separating them. CDR1 and CDR2 from the germline V gene are SQVTM and ANQGSEA. The CDR3 is 14 residues long. CDR3 DNA: TGCAGCGTTGCGGACAGCACCTGCTCCTACGAGCAGTACTTC. It encodes CSVADSTCSYEQYF.

A few counts support this clonotype. The rearrangement joins TRBV25-1 to TRBJ1-6, with no clear D. Trimming left V 6 bases short and J 7 bases short, with 19 bases between. This CDR3 spans 16 amino acids. Germline lookup yields CDR1 MGHDK and CDR2 SYGVNS. The CDR3 coding sequence is TGTGCCAGCAGCCCCAGCCCTAGAGGCAGAAATTCACCCCTCCACTTT. Its translation: CASSPSPRGRNSPLHF.

This clonotype came up many times. The genes are TRBV12-3 or TRBV12-4 and TRBJ1-6, with D unclear. Trimming shortened V by 6 bases and J by 11 bases, and 11 bases separated the two germline ends. This CDR3 has 12 residues. CDR3 loop: CASSQIQAPLHF. The CDR3 DNA reads as TGTGCCAGCAGCCAGATCCAGGCACCCCTCCACTTT.

Ten or more counts support this clonotype. The rearrangement joins TRBV7-2 to TRBJ2-7; 15 bases are a match to TRBD2. This CDR3 is built from 14 residues. The V segment lost 3 bases and the J segment 6 bases; nucleotides outside the gene matches: 0. Looked up from germline, CDR1 is SGHTA and CDR2 is FQGNSA. The DNA of the CDR3 is TGTGCCAGCAGCTTGGGACTAGCGGGAGGCGAGCAGTACTTC. Amino acids: CASSLGLAGGEQYF. Complete variable domain (other parts from reference TRBV7-2 and TRBJ2-7): GAGVSQSPSNKVTEKGKDVELRCDPISGHTALYWYRQSLGQGLEFLIYFQGNSAPDKSGLPSDRFSAERTGGSVSTLTIQRTQQEDSAVYLCASSLGLAGGEQYFGPGTRLTVT.

The chain is built from TRBV5-1 and TRBJ1-2; TRBD1 is a possible D gene (5 bases). The V end lost 5 bases, the J end lost 8 bases, and 16 bases lay between the germline ends. The germline CDR1 and CDR2 sequences are SGHRS and YFSETQ. The CDR3 runs to 13 residues. The CDR3, as DNA: TGCGCCAGCAGTCAAGAAGGTCAGGGCGGCTACACCTTC. This translates into CASSQEGQGGYTF. The complete variable domain, with remaining parts taken from reference TRBV5-1 and TRBJ1-2, reads KAGVTQTPRYLIKTRGQQVTLSCSPISGHRSVSWYQQTPGQGLQFLFEYFSETQRNKGNFPGRFSGRQFSNSRSEMNVSTLELGDSALYLCASSQEGQGGYTFGSGTRLTVV.

Details on this clonotype: A much larger clone sits a single nucleotide away, making a read error possible. CDR3 protein: CSVDAQGAAYGYTF. CDR3 coding DNA: TGCAGCGTCGATGCTCAGGGGGCGGCCTATGGCTACACCTTC. The genes are TRBV29-1 and TRBJ1-2; TRBD1 agrees at 8 bases. CDR3 length: 14 residues. V dropped 6 bases and J dropped 4; count of bases not matched to a gene: 10. Germline CDR1 reads SQVTM; CDR2 reads ANQGSEA. Based on the CDR3 plus reference TRBV29-1 and TRBJ1-2, the full variable domain is SAVISQKPSRDICQRGTSLTIQCQVDSQVTMMFWYRQQPGQSLTLIATANQGSEATYESGFVIDKFPISRPNLTFSTLTVSNMSPEDSSIYLCSVDAQGAAYGYTFGSGTRLTVV.

This chain uses TRBV7-9 with TRBJ1-1, with 7 positions matching TRBD1. V lost 5 bases, J lost 1 base, and 7 bases stayed unmatched. Germline values: CDR1 SEHNR, CDR2 FQNEAQ (reference sequence). The CDR3 covers 15 residues. The CDR3 region has the DNA TGTGCCAGCAGCGTCAGGACAGGCTCGAACACTGAAGCTTTCTTT. Protein: CASSVRTGSNTEAFF.